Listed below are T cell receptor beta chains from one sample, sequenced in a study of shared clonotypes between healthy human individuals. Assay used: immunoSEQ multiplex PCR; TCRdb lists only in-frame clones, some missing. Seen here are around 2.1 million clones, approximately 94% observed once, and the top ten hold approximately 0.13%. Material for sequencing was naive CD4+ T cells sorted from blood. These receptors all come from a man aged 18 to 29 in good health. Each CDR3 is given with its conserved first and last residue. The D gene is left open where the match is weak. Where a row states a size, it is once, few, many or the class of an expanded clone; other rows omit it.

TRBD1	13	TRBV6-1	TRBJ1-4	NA	TGTGCCAGCAGGGGACAGAGTAATGAAAAACTGTTTTTT	CASRGQSNEKLFF
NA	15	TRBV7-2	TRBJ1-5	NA	TGTGCCAGCAGCTTAGACGGACTAAGCAATCAGCCCCAGCATTTT	CASSLDGLSNQPQHF
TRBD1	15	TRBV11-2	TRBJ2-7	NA	TGTGCCAGCAGCCTGAATCAGGGACAGGGTGGCGAGCAGTACTTC	CASSLNQGQGGEQYF
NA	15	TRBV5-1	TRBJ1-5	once	TGCGCCAGCAGCTTGGATGTGGGGGGCAATCAGCCCCAGCATTTT	CASSLDVGGNQPQHF
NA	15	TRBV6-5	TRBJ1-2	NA	TGTGCCAGCAGTTACGGAAGTTCAGGGGAATATGGCTACACCTTC	CASSYGSSGEYGYTF
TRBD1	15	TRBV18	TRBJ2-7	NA	TGTGCCAGCTCACCTCCCGGGACAGGGGCCTACGAGCAGTACTTC	CASSPPGTGAYEQYF
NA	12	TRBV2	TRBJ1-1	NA	TGTGCCAGCAGTGTTTCAGGGAATGAAGCTTTCTTT	CASSVSGNEAFF
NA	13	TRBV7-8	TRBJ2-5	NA	TGTGCCAGCAGCTTATACGAGCAAGAGACCCAGTACTTC	CASSLYEQETQYF
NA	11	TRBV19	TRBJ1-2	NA	TGTGCCAGTAAGCGGGACGGCGGCTACACCTTC	CASKRDGGYTF
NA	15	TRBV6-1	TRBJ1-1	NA	TGTGCCAGCAGTGTGGTCTTCGCGGGTAGGACTGAAGCTTTCTTT	CASSVVFAGRTEAFF
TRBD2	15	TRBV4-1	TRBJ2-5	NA	TGCGCCAGCAGCCGTACCGTAGCGGGCCAAGAGACCCAGTACTTC	CASSRTVAGQETQYF
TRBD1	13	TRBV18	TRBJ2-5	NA	TGTGCCAGCTCCGCGGGACAGGTAGAGACCCAGTACTTC	CASSAGQVETQYF
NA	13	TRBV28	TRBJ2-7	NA	TGTGCCAGCAGCCGGAATCTAGGCTACGAGCAGTACTTC	CASSRNLGYEQYF
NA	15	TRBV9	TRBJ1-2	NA	TGTGCCAGCGGCCCCCACCTGGGGACGTCCTACGGCTACACCTTC	CASGPHLGTSYGYTF
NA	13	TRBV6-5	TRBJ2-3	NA	TGTGCCAGCAGGAGAGCGGGTCTCGATACGCAGTATTTT	CASRRAGLDTQYF
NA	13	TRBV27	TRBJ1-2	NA	TGTGCCAGCAGTTTACGGGCGGGATATGGCTACACCTTC	CASSLRAGYGYTF
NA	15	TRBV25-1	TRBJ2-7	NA	TGTGCCAGCAGTGAAGGCGGAACAACATTCGACGAGCAGTACTTC	CASSEGGTTFDEQYF
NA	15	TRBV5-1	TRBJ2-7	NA	TGCGCCAGCAGACTATCCCCCTTAGGATCCTACGAGCAGTACTTC	CASRLSPLGSYEQYF
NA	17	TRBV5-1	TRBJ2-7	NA	TGCGCCAGCAGCGAAACTCCGGCCAGTCTCAACGTGGACGAGCAGTACTTC	CASSETPASLNVDEQYF
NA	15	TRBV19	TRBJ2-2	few	TGTGCCAGTAGTCGAACCATGACGAACACCGGGGAGCTGTTTTTT	CASSRTMTNTGELFF
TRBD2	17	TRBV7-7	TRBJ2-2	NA	TGTGCTAGCAGCCTCAGGTTATCACTAGCGGGGTCCGGGGAGCTGTTTTTT	CASSLRLSLAGSGELFF
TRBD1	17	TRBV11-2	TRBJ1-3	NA	TGTGCCAGCAGCGCGGACAGGGGGTCCAACTCTGGAAACACCATATATTTT	CASSADRGSNSGNTIYF
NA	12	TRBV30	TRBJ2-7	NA	TGTGCCTGGGCGATTGAGGACTACGAGCAGTACTTC	CAWAIEDYEQYF
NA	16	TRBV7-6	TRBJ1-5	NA	TGTGCCAGCAGCTTTGTGGGGTTGGTCCGCAATCAGCCCCAGCATTTT	CASSFVGLVRNQPQHF
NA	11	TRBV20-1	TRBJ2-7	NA	TGCAGTGCTAGAGATCTCTACGAGCAGTACTTC	CSARDLYEQYF
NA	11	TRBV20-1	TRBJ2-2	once	TGCAGTGCTCCCCTGTTAGGGGAGCTGTTTTTT	CSAPLLGELFF
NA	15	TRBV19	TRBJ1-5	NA	TGTGCCAGTAGTAACGGACATAATAGCAATCAGCCCCAGCATTTT	CASSNGHNSNQPQHF
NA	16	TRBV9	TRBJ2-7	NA	TGTGCCAGCAGCGTAGAAGTGCAGGCAGGCTCCTACGAGCAGTACTTC	CASSVEVQAGSYEQYF
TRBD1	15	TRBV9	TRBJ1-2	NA	TGTGCCAGCAGCCCACGACAGGGAGGTAACTATGGCTACACCTTC	CASSPRQGGNYGYTF
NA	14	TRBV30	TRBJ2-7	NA	TGTGCCTGGAGTTGGGGGAGCGGCTCCTACGAGCAGTACTTC	CAWSWGSGSYEQYF
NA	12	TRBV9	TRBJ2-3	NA	TGTGCCAGCAGCGGGAGATCAGATACGCAGTATTTT	CASSGRSDTQYF
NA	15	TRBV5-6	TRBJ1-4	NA	TGTGCCAGCAGCCGTACAGGGAGAGGGAATGAAAAACTGTTTTTT	CASSRTGRGNEKLFF
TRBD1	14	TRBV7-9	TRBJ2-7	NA	TGTGCCAGCAGCTTGACCGGGACAGATTACGAGCAGTACTTC	CASSLTGTDYEQYF
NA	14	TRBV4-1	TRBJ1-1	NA	TGCGCCAGCAGCCAAGTTGGAGGGTGGACTGAAGCTTTCTTT	CASSQVGGWTEAFF
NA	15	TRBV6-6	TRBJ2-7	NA	TGTGCCAGCAGTCCTTCTTCGGGGAGGCCATACGAGCAGTACTTC	CASSPSSGRPYEQYF
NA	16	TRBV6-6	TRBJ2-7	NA	TGTGCCAGCAGTTACCCCCCCGGACAACGGACCTACGAGCAGTACTTC	CASSYPPGQRTYEQYF
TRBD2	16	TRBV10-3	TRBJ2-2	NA	TGTGCCATCAGTACCGGGACTAGCGCGAACACCGGGGAGCTGTTTTTT	CAISTGTSANTGELFF
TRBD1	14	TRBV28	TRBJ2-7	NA	TGTGCCAGCATCTTGGGGACAGGGGGAGTCGAGCAGTACTTC	CASILGTGGVEQYF
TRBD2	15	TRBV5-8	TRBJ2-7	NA	TGTGCCAGCAGAGTTGGACTAGCGGGAGTCTACGAGCAGTACTTC	CASRVGLAGVYEQYF
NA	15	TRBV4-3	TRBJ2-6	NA	TGCGCCAGCAGCCAAGGCATAACTGGGGCCAACGTCCTGACTTTC	CASSQGITGANVLTF
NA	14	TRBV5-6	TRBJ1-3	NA	TGTGCCAGCAGCTTTAGGACCCCCGGAAACACCATATATTTT	CASSFRTPGNTIYF
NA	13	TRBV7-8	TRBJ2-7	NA	TGTGCCAGCAGCGACGGGGCCCCCTACGAGCAGTACTTC	CASSDGAPYEQYF
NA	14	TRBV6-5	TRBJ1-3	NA	TGTGCCAGCAGCCAGACCGGCTCTGGAAACACCATATATTTT	CASSQTGSGNTIYF
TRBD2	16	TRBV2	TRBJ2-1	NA	TGTGCCAGCAGAGGCCCGGCGGGAGGGTCTTACAATGAGCAGTTCTTC	CASRGPAGGSYNEQFF
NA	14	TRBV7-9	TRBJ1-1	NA	TGTGCCAGCAGCTTAGGTAACCTAGGGGCCGAAGCTTTCTTT	CASSLGNLGAEAFF
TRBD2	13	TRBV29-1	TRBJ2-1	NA	TGCAGCGCCGATAGAGGACTAGCCAATGAGCAGTTCTTC	CSADRGLANEQFF
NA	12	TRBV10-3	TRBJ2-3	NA	TGTGCCATTGGGGAGGGCACAGATACGCAGTATTTT	CAIGEGTDTQYF